The T cell receptor beta chain described here comes from a study of T cell responses to AZD1222 COVID-19 vaccine. Method: immunoSEQ multiplex PCR; TCRdb's copy keeps in-frame clones and lacks some. This table holds approximately 5,800 clones, about 90% found once. Trimming stripped 4 bases from V and 3 bases from J, with 7 bases between. There are 12 residues in the CDR3. Germline assignment: CDR1 MGHRA and CDR2 YSYEKL. Second-dose schedules of about 4 or about 12 weeks were combined. Findings of the study overall: The sample set comprised mostly white British donors with more females, and clonal diversity was possibly underestimated.

This clone was detected a few times. The antigen is undetermined. The sequencing here drew on peripheral blood, taken 28 days after the second AZD1222 dose. The TCR originated in an adult who received the AZD1222 COVID-19 vaccine. The chain couples TRBV4-1 to TRBJ2-7; D remains unclear. This CDR3 is CASSPTGYEQYF. CDR3 nucleotide sequence: TGCGCCAGCAGCCCAACTGGCTACGAGCAGTACTTC.